Each of the 32 T cell receptor beta chains below was sequenced from the same sample in a study of blood T cell repertoires in COVID-19. The data were produced by immunoSEQ multiplex PCR, yet TCRdb's version contains in-frame clones alone and is incomplete. The table includes roughly 18,000 clones, 91% detected once. Sequenced: peripheral blood. All receptors come from a human donor in a cohort sampled during active COVID-19.

The CDR3 DNA is TGTGCCAGCAGCTGGACAGGGAATCAGCCCCAGCATTTT. Amino acids: CASSWTGNQPQHF. The rearrangement links TRBV12-3 or TRBV12-4 to TRBJ1-5; 8 bases line up with TRBD1. V gave up 6 bases and J gave up 4 bases; unmatched junction bases: 2. The CDR3 runs 13 residues.

The chain is built from TRBV7-9 and TRBJ2-7; D unresolved. This CDR3 region has 13 residues. Germline values: CDR1 SEHNR, CDR2 FQNEAQ (reference sequence). The V end lost 4 bases, the J end lost 4 bases, and 11 bases lay between the germline ends. CDR3: CASSSSGPYEQYF. Here the CDR3 DNA reads TGTGCCAGCAGCTCAAGTGGGCCATACGAGCAGTACTTC. The full variable domain, its missing parts supplied by reference TRBV7-9 and TRBJ2-7, is DTGVSQNPRHKITKRGQNVTFRCDPISEHNRLYWYRQTLGQGPEFLTYFQNEAQLEKSRLLSDRFSAERPKGSFSTLEIQRTEQGDSAMYLCASSSSGPYEQYFGPGTRLTVT.

The V call is TRBV7-2, the J call TRBJ2-3; TRBD1 matches 10 bases. Germline-derived CDR1 and CDR2 are SGHTA and FQGNSA. The CDR3 contains 16 residues. V lost 6 bases and J lost 3; bases outside the gene matches: 9. CDR3 nucleotides: TGTGCCAGCAGACCCCCGGGACAGGGGACGACAGATACGCAGTATTTT. It specifies CASRPPGQGTTDTQYF.

The chain employs TRBV15 and TRBJ2-1, with 8 bases that match TRBD2. Germline assignment: CDR1 LNHNV and CDR2 YYDKDF (reference sequence). CDR3 length: 18 residues. Trimming at V came to 1 base and at J to 13 bases, leaving 21 bases not matched to a gene. CDR3 loop: CATSRARAGGPTTLLQFF. CDR3 coding DNA: TGTGCCACCAGCAGAGCTCGTGCGGGGGGCCCCACTACCCTTTTACAGTTCTTC.

The gene calls are TRBV5-1 and TRBJ2-1; 7 nucleotides agree with TRBD2. The trim removed 4 bases at V and 3 bases at J, leaving 7 bases unmatched. Germline assignment: CDR1 SGHRS and CDR2 YFSETQ. This CDR3 is built from 15 residues. Here the CDR3 reads CASSPRETLYNEQFF. CDR3 bases: TGCGCCAGCAGCCCGCGGGAGACCCTCTACAATGAGCAGTTCTTC.

The chain is built from TRBV7-2 and TRBJ2-1, with TRBD2 matching 8 bases. J was trimmed by 3 bases and V by 4 bases; bases with no gene match: 8. The CDR3 sequence is 16 residues long. Germline CDR1 is SGHTA and CDR2 is FQGNSA. The CDR3 region has the DNA TGTGCCAGCAGCTCCATTTTGGCGGGAGGCTACAATGAGCAGTTCTTC. Translating it yields CASSSILAGGYNEQFF. The full variable domain, in which reference TRBV7-2 and TRBJ2-1 provide the parts outside the CDR3, is GAGVSQSPSNKVTEKGKDVELRCDPISGHTALYWYRQSLGQGLEFLIYFQGNSAPDKSGLPSDRFSAERTGGSVSTLTIQRTQQEDSAVYLCASSSILAGGYNEQFFGPGTRLTVL.

CDR3 coding DNA: TGTGCCAGCTCGTCGCAGAGACTAGCGGGAGGCGGTCAAGAGACCCAGTACTTC. It yields the protein CASSSQRLAGGGQETQYF. V is TRBV18 and J is TRBJ2-5; 13 bases are shared with TRBD2. Germline CDR1 reads KGHSH; CDR2 reads LQKENI. J lost 2 bases, V lost 6 bases, and 12 bases had no gene match. The CDR3 contains 18 residues. Variable domain in full (rest from reference TRBV18 and TRBJ2-5): NAGVMQNPRHLVRRRGQEARLRCSPMKGHSHVYWYRQLPEEGLKFMVYLQKENIIDESGMPKERFSAEFPKEGPSILRIQQVVRGDSAAYFCASSSQRLAGGGQETQYFGPGTRLLVL.

The chain joins TRBV6-1 to TRBJ2-3; possibly TRBD2 for D (5 bases). V shed 0 bases and J shed 4 bases, with 14 bases lying between them. The CDR3 sequence is 16 residues long. The germline CDR1 and CDR2 sequences are MNHNS and SASEGT. CDR3 region: CASSEAERRGSDTQYF. The CDR3 region has the DNA TGTGCCAGCAGTGAAGCGGAGCGTAGAGGGTCAGATACGCAGTATTTT.

The chain uses TRBV7-8 and TRBJ2-1, with TRBD2 as a possible D gene (5 bases). The CDR3 is made up of 15 amino acids. Trimming took off 3 bases at V and 10 bases at J, with 19 bases between the two ends. Germline values: CDR1 SGHVS, CDR2 FQNEAQ. CDR3 loop: CASSFPRAQLKEQFF. CDR3 nucleotides: TGTGCCAGCAGCTTCCCGCGGGCCCAGCTTAAGGAGCAGTTCTTC. Together with reference TRBV7-8 and TRBJ2-1, the CDR3 gives the full variable domain: GAGVSQSPRYKVAKRGQDVALRCDPISGHVSLFWYQQALGQGPEFLTYFQNEAQLDKSGLPSDRFFAERPEGSVSTLKIQRTQQEDSAVYLCASSFPRAQLKEQFFGPGTRLTVL.

The rearrangement links TRBV7-2 to TRBJ2-4; 10 positions match TRBD1. V trimming: 4 bases; J trimming: 5 bases; junction bases outside the gene matches: 14. Germline CDR1 reads SGHTA; CDR2 reads FQGNSA. This CDR3 has 18 amino acids. CDR3 region: CASSSPGTGDVGENIQYF. Here the CDR3 DNA reads TGTGCCAGCAGCTCACCCGGGACAGGGGATGTAGGAGAAAACATTCAGTACTTC.

The chain links TRBV7-2 to TRBJ1-6; D is uncertain. This CDR3 region has 15 residues. In germline, CDR1 is SGHTA, CDR2 FQGNSA. The ends were cut back, 1 base at V and 7 bases at J, with 11 bases in the middle. The CDR3 spells CASSLVRSENSPLHF. Written as DNA, the CDR3 is TGTGCCAGCAGCTTAGTCCGGTCCGAGAATTCACCCCTCCACTTT.

This chain connects TRBV7-3 to TRBJ2-1; no clear D gene. Germline CDR1 SGHTA, CDR2 FQGTGA. CDR3 length: 12 residues. V was pared by 0 bases and J by 6 bases, with 3 bases between. DNA for the CDR3: TGTGCCAGCAGCTTAACGAGCAATGAGCAGTTCTTC. This gives the protein CASSLTSNEQFF.

The rearrangement joins TRBV7-2 to TRBJ1-3, with 7 bases identical to TRBD1. Trimming at V came to 3 bases and at J to 0 bases, leaving 2 bases not matched to a gene. CDR3 length: 15 amino acids. CDR1 and CDR2 from the germline V gene are SGHTA and FQGNSA. For the CDR3, the DNA is TGTGCCAGCAGCTTCCGGGACAGCTCTGGAAACACCATATATTTT. The encoded protein is CASSFRDSSGNTIYF.

V and J are TRBV6-4 and TRBJ2-4; 13 bases align to TRBD2. The CDR3 extends over 17 amino acids. Germline V gives CDR1 MRHNA, CDR2 SNTAGT. The V gene end was trimmed by 9 bases and the J gene end by 0 bases; junction bases not matched to a gene: 8. The CDR3 bases are TGTGCCAGTGGGACTAGCGGGACCAGGCTAGCCAAAAACATTCAGTACTTC. Translation gives CASGTSGTRLAKNIQYF.

The rearrangement uses TRBV5-4 and TRBJ2-7, with D maybe TRBD2 (5 bases). The CDR3 has 13 residues. Trimming took 8 bases from V and 0 from J, leaving 12 bases between them. Germline V gene lookup returns CDR1 SGHNT and CDR2 YYREEE (reference sequence). The CDR3: CARRTGISYEQYF. The CDR3 DNA reads TGTGCCAGGAGGACGGGAATCTCCTACGAGCAGTACTTC.

The rearrangement links TRBV30 to TRBJ2-7; D may be TRBD2 (5 bases). Looked up from germline, CDR1 is GTSNPN and CDR2 is SVGIG (reference sequence). V dropped 2 bases and J dropped 4 bases, with 9 bases sitting between them. The CDR3 runs to 12 residues. As DNA, the CDR3 is TGTGCCTGGAGTTCGGGAACGTACGAGCAGTACGTC. The encoded protein is CAWSSGTYEQYV.

The V gene is TRBV7-2, the J gene TRBJ1-1; D unclear. With 8 bases removed from V and 5 bases from J, the gap between germline ends came to 18 bases. The CDR3 covers 14 residues. Germline CDR1 is SGHTA and CDR2 is FQGNSA. Here the CDR3 reads CASGGRAIGTEAFF. DNA of the CDR3: TGTGCCAGCGGCGGGCGGGCGATTGGAACTGAAGCTTTCTTT.

The chain has TRBV12-5 and TRBJ2-1; 7 bases map to TRBD2. This CDR3 contains 17 residues. The germline gives CDR1 LGHNT, CDR2 FRNRAP. V lost 6 bases to trimming and J lost 5 bases; unmatched junction nucleotides: 16. The CDR3 DNA reads as TGTGCTAGTGGCCCCGGGGATTCGGCGGGAGAGGACAATGAGCAGTTCTTC. This gives the protein CASGPGDSAGEDNEQFF.

The gene calls are TRBV7-9 and TRBJ1-3, with TRBD1 matching over 7 bases. V lost 4 bases and J lost 0; bases outside the gene matches: 3. This CDR3 spans 15 amino acids. The germline V gene encodes CDR1 SEHNR and CDR2 FQNEAQ (reference sequence). The CDR3 protein is CASSSDRVSGNTIYF. The DNA for the CDR3 is TGTGCCAGCAGCTCCGACAGGGTCTCTGGAAACACCATATATTTT.

V usage is TRBV24-1 and J usage is TRBJ2-2, with D uncertain. The length of the CDR3 is 11 residues. Trimming removed 4 bases from V and 8 bases from J, with 4 bases in between. Germline CDR1 is KGHDR and CDR2 is SFDVKD. CDR3 nucleotide sequence: TGTGCCACCAGTGAGTCAGGGGAGCTGTTTTTT. It yields the protein CATSESGELFF.

The chain uses TRBV19 and TRBJ1-1; weak D call: TRBD1 (6 bases). From germline, CDR1 is LNHDA and CDR2 SQIVND (reference sequence). V was shortened by 6 bases and J by 4 bases, with 15 bases between the two germline ends. The CDR3 sequence is 14 residues long. CDR3 in amino acids: CASSFGTPTTEAFF. The CDR3 DNA reads as TGTGCCAGTAGCTTTGGGACACCGACCACTGAAGCTTTCTTT.

This CDR3 reads CASSPRGTGGLSGANVLTF. The CDR3 DNA sequence: TGTGCCAGCTCACCACGGGGGACAGGAGGACTCTCTGGGGCCAACGTCCTGACTTTC. V and J are TRBV18 and TRBJ2-6; the match to TRBD1 covers 8 bases. Germline CDR1 KGHSH, CDR2 LQKENI. Trimming at V came to 1 base and at J to 0 bases, leaving 8 bases not matched to a gene. The CDR3 totals 19 residues.

The rearrangement links TRBV18 to TRBJ2-1, with 8 bases identical to TRBD2. This CDR3 has 15 amino acids. J was trimmed by 3 bases and V by 5 bases; bases with no gene match: 6. Germline V lookup: CDR1 KGHSH, CDR2 LQKENI. The DNA of the CDR3 is TGTGCCAGCTCATTACGGACTAGCAACTACAATGAGCAGTTCTTC. This translates into CASSLRTSNYNEQFF.

The V and J genes are TRBV27 and TRBJ2-7; D perhaps matches TRBD1 (5 bases). Germline values: CDR1 MNHEY, CDR2 SMNVEV (reference sequence). The CDR3 consists of 13 residues. V was shortened by 5 bases and J by 1 base, with 9 bases between the two germline ends. CDR3 loop: CASSPHRSYEQYV. The DNA of the CDR3 is TGTGCCAGCAGTCCCCACAGGTCCTACGAGCAGTACGTC.

The chain is built from TRBV6-2 or TRBV6-3 and TRBJ2-1, with 9 bases aligning to TRBD2. Germline CDR1 reads MNHEY; CDR2 reads SVGEGT. The CDR3 runs 14 residues. Losses at the gene ends were 1 base for V and 8 bases for J; bases not matched to a gene: 3. The CDR3 nucleotides are TGTGCCAGCAGTTACTGGCGGGGGGGGGATGAGCAGTTCTTC. This encodes CASSYWRGGDEQFF.

The rearrangement uses TRBV28 and TRBJ2-6; D is perhaps TRBD1 (6 bases). The germline V gene encodes CDR1 MDHEN and CDR2 SYDVKM. Trimming left V 5 bases short and J 1 base short, with 12 bases between. The CDR3 has 16 amino acids. In DNA form, the CDR3 reads TGTGCCAGCAGTGGAGCTACAGGGTCTGGGGCCAACGTCCTGACTTTC. Amino acids: CASSGATGSGANVLTF.

The chain is built from TRBV27 and TRBJ2-5, with D possibly TRBD2 on 5 matching bases. The germline V gene has CDR1 MNHEY and CDR2 SMNVEV (reference sequence). The V end lost 3 bases, the J end lost 5 bases, and 19 bases lay between the germline ends. The CDR3 has 16 amino acids. CDR3: CASSFFAGGGGETQYF. The CDR3, as DNA: TGTGCCAGCAGTTTCTTCGCGGGCGGCGGCGGTGAGACCCAGTACTTC.

The chain is built from TRBV11-3 and TRBJ2-5; 9 bases are a match to TRBD2. The trim removed 3 bases at V and 2 bases at J, leaving 7 bases unmatched. In germline, CDR1 is SGHNT, CDR2 YENEEA. This CDR3 comprises 16 residues. The CDR3 nucleotides read TGTGCCAGCAGCTTTTCACCAGCGGGAGGACAAGAGACCCAGTACTTC. Protein: CASSFSPAGGQETQYF.

The chain joins TRBV27 to TRBJ2-5; the D gene is possibly TRBD2 (5 bases). Germline loops: CDR1 MNHEY, CDR2 SMNVEV (reference sequence). This CDR3 spans 13 amino acids. With 6 bases removed from V and 4 bases from J, the gap between germline ends came to 12 bases. The CDR3 is CASRSGRRETQYF. CDR3 bases: TGTGCCAGCAGGAGCGGCAGGAGAGAGACCCAGTACTTC.

The chain is built from TRBV7-9 and TRBJ1-4; D gene unclear. V shed 1 base and J shed 7 bases, with 7 bases lying between them. The length of the CDR3 is 13 residues. Germline CDR1 SEHNR, CDR2 FQNEAQ (reference sequence). CDR3: CASSLDTGEKLFF. The CDR3 nucleotides are TGTGCCAGCAGCTTAGATACGGGTGAAAAACTGTTTTTT.

The chain is built from TRBV7-8 and TRBJ1-5; a possible D gene is TRBD1 (5 bases). This CDR3 is 15 amino acids long. Germline loops: CDR1 SGHVS, CDR2 FQNEAQ. V shed 2 bases and J shed 5 bases, with 13 bases lying between them. The DNA for the CDR3 is TGTGCCAGCAGCTTATTTGCAGGGATGTATCAGCCCCAGCATTTT. Residues: CASSLFAGMYQPQHF.

The count of this clone is one. The chain joins TRBV11-2 to TRBJ2-1; maybe TRBD1 (6 bases). Trimming left V 5 bases short and J 0 bases short, with 20 bases between. The germline gives CDR1 SGHAT, CDR2 FQNNGV. This CDR3 comprises 18 residues. The CDR3 spells CASSTRTRGQSSYNEQFF. The CDR3 coding sequence is TGTGCCAGCAGCACAAGGACCAGGGGTCAGAGCTCCTACAATGAGCAGTTCTTC.